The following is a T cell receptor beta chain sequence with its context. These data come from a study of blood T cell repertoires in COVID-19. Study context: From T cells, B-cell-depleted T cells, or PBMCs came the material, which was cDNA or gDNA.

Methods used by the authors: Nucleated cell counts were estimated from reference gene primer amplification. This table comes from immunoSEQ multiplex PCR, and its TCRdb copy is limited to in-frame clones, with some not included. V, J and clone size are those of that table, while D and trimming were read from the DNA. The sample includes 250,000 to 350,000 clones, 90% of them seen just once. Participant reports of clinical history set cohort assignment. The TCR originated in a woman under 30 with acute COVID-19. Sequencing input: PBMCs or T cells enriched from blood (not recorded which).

For the CDR3, the DNA is TGTGCCAGCAGCGTAGGAGGTCTTAGCGGGAGTGCTGTTGAGCAGTTCTTC. Encoded protein: CASSVGGLSGSAVEQFF. The chain joins TRBV9 to TRBJ2-1, with 9 nucleotides matching TRBD2. J was trimmed by 9 bases and V by 0 bases; bases with no gene match: 13. In germline, CDR1 is SGDLS, CDR2 YYNGEE. CDR3 length: 17 amino acids.